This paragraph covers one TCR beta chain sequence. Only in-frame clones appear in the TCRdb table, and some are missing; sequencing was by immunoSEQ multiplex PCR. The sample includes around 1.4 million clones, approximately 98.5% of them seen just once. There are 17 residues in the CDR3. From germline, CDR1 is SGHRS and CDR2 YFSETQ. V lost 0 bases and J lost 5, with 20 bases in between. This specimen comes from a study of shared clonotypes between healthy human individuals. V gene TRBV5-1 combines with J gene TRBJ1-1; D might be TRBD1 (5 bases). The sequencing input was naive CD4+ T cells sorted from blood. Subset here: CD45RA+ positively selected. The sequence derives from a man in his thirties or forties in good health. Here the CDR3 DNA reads TGCGCCAGCAGCTTGGGGACCATGGTTGGGGCGCGTACTGAAGCTTTCTTT. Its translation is CASSLGTMVGARTEAFF.